Listed below are T cell receptor beta chains from one sample, sequenced in a study of shared clonotypes between healthy human individuals. Only in-frame clones appear in the TCRdb table, and some are missing; sequencing was by immunoSEQ multiplex PCR. The sample records 650,000 to 800,000 clones, 92% being singletons. The specimen sequenced was naive CD8+ T cells sorted from blood. These receptors all come from a man younger than 45 in good health. CDR3s leave out the opening cysteine and the closing phenylalanine or tryptophan.

TRBV10-1,TRBJ2-3,ASSESVLAGRTDTQY
TRBV7-9,TRBJ1-5,ASSLGPTRPQH
TRBV7-3,TRBJ2-7,ASSLGYGGKAYEQY
TRBV6-1,TRBJ2-3,ASSEAFGFGSASDTDTQY
TRBV27,TRBJ2-3,ASSWEGTTQY
TRBV2,TRBJ2-7,ASSLGQSYEQY
TRBV28,TRBJ1-4,ASSFAGTGTEKLF
TRBV7-8,TRBJ1-3,ASSLDYQKRTEIGNTIY
TRBV2,TRBJ2-7,ASSYTGTAYEQY
TRBV19,TRBJ1-2,ASRRDRGSGYT
TRBV7-8,TRBJ1-3,ASSARVARGESSGNTIY
TRBV5-1,TRBJ1-4,ASSPDDEEEKLF
TRBV5-1,TRBJ2-7,ASSLATGRYPYEQY
TRBV7-9,TRBJ2-1,ASSSENGDEQF
TRBV6-1,TRBJ2-7,ASSDVYEQY
TRBV7-8,TRBJ2-7,ASSPSYGVYEQY
TRBV5-6,TRBJ1-1,ASSSIGHALYYTEAF
TRBV5-6,TRBJ2-6,ASSFEFSGANVLT
TRBV6-5,TRBJ2-2,ASSQSTGAGGELF
TRBV27,TRBJ2-2,ASSLGTGVGELF
TRBV27,TRBJ2-2,ASSFIGTGELF
TRBV29-1,TRBJ2-1,SVETRGKYNEQF
TRBV11-2,TRBJ2-1,ASSARGGGLTDEQF
TRBV5-6,TRBJ2-1,ASSLGGSSYNEQF
TRBV19,TRBJ2-7,ASSTAHSGKNYEQY
TRBV30,TRBJ1-5,AWTPDSPGNQPQH
TRBV11-2,TRBJ2-7,ASSGGTGTSYEQY
TRBV7-9,TRBJ2-7,ASSAKVGTGNYEQY
TRBV30,TRBJ2-5,AWSVGAGEETQY
TRBV4-1,TRBJ2-7,ASSHLAGENYEQY
TRBV5-1,TRBJ1-2,ASSLEDYGYT
TRBV9,TRBJ2-1,ASSVELGYYNEQF
TRBV7-3,TRBJ2-1,ASSYTGNEQF
TRBV2,TRBJ2-1,ASSEGLGSAGFYNEQF
TRBV11-2,TRBJ1-2,ASSSQGPGYT
TRBV28,TRBJ2-3,ASSFRGETDTQY
TRBV7-9,TRBJ1-1,ASSPGTGITEAF
TRBV5-1,TRBJ2-2,ASSLSGGGGETGELF
TRBV28,TRBJ2-3,ASSLAGGGPLSDTQY
TRBV5-1,TRBJ2-1,ASSSKVRFFVNEQF
TRBV30,TRBJ1-1,AWISAPGVTEAF
TRBV7-9,TRBJ2-1,ASSYWTRGNEQF
TRBV11-3,TRBJ2-1,ASSPRTGLANEQF
TRBV30,TRBJ2-3,AWTVGGTSTDTQY
TRBV19,TRBJ2-7,ASSIMERPYEQY
TRBV5-6,TRBJ2-3,ASSLAWRSGTDTDTQY
TRBV27,TRBJ2-7,ASRTNQGAMDEQY
TRBV4-3,TRBJ2-7,ASSQVAGLQLYEQY
TRBV2,TRBJ2-1,ASSEGDRGGPYNEQF
TRBV7-9,TRBJ2-7,ASSAPGQGGYEQY
TRBV15,TRBJ2-6,ATSLRVRAGANVLT
TRBV29-1,TRBJ2-7,SVGIDYEQY
TRBV18,TRBJ1-1,ASSGGSMNTEAF